This is a list of T cell receptor beta chains from one sample in a study of lymphopenia after photon versus proton radiotherapy. Sequenced by immunoSEQ multiplex PCR; TCRdb stores in-frame clones only, minus some. Of 15,000 to 20,000 clones listed, 80% to 90% were seen once; the top ten hold approximately 50%. Sequences were derived from peripheral blood, sampled from a patient treated with proton-based radiotherapy. These receptors were taken from an older woman with cholangiocarcinoma. Some clones in this sample may be carry-over from other donors' samples. CDR3s include the opening cysteine and the closing phenylalanine or tryptophan. The order of the fields is J gene, D gene, V gene, clone size, CDR3 DNA, CDR3 protein. A D gene is named only where the DNA matches it firmly. Clone size is shown for a subset of rows, as once, few, many or a class of expanded clone.

j_gene: TRBJ1-3; d_gene: -; v_gene: TRBV30; abundance: -; CDR3nt: TGTGCCTGGAGTGTTGCAGGGCGGTTCCTCGGAAACACCATATATTTT; CDR3aa: CAWSVAGRFLGNTIYF
j_gene: TRBJ1-6; d_gene: TRBD1; v_gene: TRBV5-1; abundance: -; CDR3nt: TGCGCCAGCAGCTTGGATAGTACAGGGGTTCTAAATTCACCCCTCCACTTT; CDR3aa: CASSLDSTGVLNSPLHF
j_gene: TRBJ2-1; d_gene: TRBD2; v_gene: TRBV19; abundance: -; CDR3nt: TGTGCCAGTTCGACTAGCGGGGGTTTTCATGAGCAGTTCTTC; CDR3aa: CASSTSGGFHEQFF
j_gene: TRBJ1-2; d_gene: -; v_gene: TRBV27; abundance: -; CDR3nt: TGTGCCAGCAGTTTGAAGCGTGGGGATGGCTACACCTTC; CDR3aa: CASSLKRGDGYTF
j_gene: TRBJ2-1; d_gene: TRBD2; v_gene: TRBV18; abundance: -; CDR3nt: TGTGCCAGCTCACAAACTGGGACTAGCGGGAACTATGAGCAGTTCTTC; CDR3aa: CASSQTGTSGNYEQFF
j_gene: TRBJ1-1; d_gene: -; v_gene: TRBV15; abundance: -; CDR3nt: TGTGCCACCAGCAGAGACAGTACTACGGGGTTCTTT; CDR3aa: CATSRDSTTGFF
j_gene: TRBJ1-3; d_gene: TRBD1; v_gene: TRBV27; abundance: few; CDR3nt: TGTGCCAGCAGTGGACAGGGTGGAAACACCATATATTTT; CDR3aa: CASSGQGGNTIYF
j_gene: TRBJ2-5; d_gene: -; v_gene: TRBV15; abundance: -; CDR3nt: TGTGCCACCAGCAGAGAGGGAGAGACCCAGTACTTC; CDR3aa: CATSREGETQYF
j_gene: TRBJ2-7; d_gene: TRBD1; v_gene: TRBV7-2; abundance: -; CDR3nt: TGTGCCAGCAGCTTATGGGCAGGGGGCCCCTACGAGCAGTACTTC; CDR3aa: CASSLWAGGPYEQYF
j_gene: TRBJ2-7; d_gene: -; v_gene: TRBV7-2; abundance: -; CDR3nt: TGTGCCAGCAGCTTAGCGCGGCGGGGAATGGAGCAGTACTTC; CDR3aa: CASSLARRGMEQYF